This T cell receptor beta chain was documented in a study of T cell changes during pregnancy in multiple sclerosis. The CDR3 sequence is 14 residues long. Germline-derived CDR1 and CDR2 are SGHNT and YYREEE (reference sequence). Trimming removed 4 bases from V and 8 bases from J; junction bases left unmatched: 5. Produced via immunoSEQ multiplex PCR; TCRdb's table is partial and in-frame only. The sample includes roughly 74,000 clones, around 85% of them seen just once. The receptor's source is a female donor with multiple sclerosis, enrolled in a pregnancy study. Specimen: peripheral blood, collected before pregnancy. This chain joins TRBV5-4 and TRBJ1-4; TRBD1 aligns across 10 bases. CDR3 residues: CASSPGTGAEKLFF. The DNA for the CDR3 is TGTGCCAGCAGCCCCGGGACAGGGGCCGAAAAACTGTTTTTT. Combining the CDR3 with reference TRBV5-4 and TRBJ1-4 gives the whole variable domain ETGVTQSPTHLIKTRGQQVTLRCSSQSGHNTVSWYQQALGQGPQFIFQYYREEENGRGNFPPRFSGLQFPNYSSELNVNALELDDSALYLCASSPGTGAEKLFFGSGTQLSVL.